The next 9 T cell receptor beta chains were all read from a single sample in a study of radiotherapy plus CTLA-4 blockade in lung cancer. Produced via immunoSEQ multiplex PCR; TCRdb's table is partial and in-frame only. Of roughly 110,000 clones in the sample, under 90% were seen once. The sequences come from peripheral blood, collected from a patient treated with radiotherapy plus ipilimumab. These receptors originate from a human donor with non-small cell lung cancer that progressed on radiotherapy plus ipilimumab. Some clones in this sample may be carry-over from other donors' samples.

The V call is TRBV5-1, the J call TRBJ2-7; TRBD2 aligns across 7 bases. CDR1 and CDR2 (germline): SGHRS, YFSETQ. With V trimmed by 0 bases and J by 3 bases, 6 bases remained unmatched. The CDR3 runs 15 residues. Written as DNA, the CDR3 is TGCGCCAGCAGCTTGGCGGCGGGGGTATACTACGAGCAGTACTTC. Translated: CASSLAAGVYYEQYF.

The chain has TRBV7-3 and TRBJ2-5; no firm D call. V lost 2 bases and J 5 bases, leaving 12 bases between the germline ends. This CDR3 spans 14 amino acids. Per the germline V gene, CDR1 is SGHTA and CDR2 is FQGTGA. The CDR3 is CASSLGPRSETQYF. CDR3 bases: TGTGCCAGCAGCTTAGGGCCTCGATCTGAGACCCAGTACTTC.

The rearrangement links TRBV4-3 to TRBJ1-6; 9 bases line up with TRBD1. The CDR3 runs to 18 residues. Per germline, CDR1 LGHNA and CDR2 YSLEER. V lost 4 bases and J lost 7; bases outside the gene matches: 14. CDR3 region: CASSRVLPDRGKNSPLHF. CDR3 coding DNA: TGCGCCAGCAGCCGCGTTCTCCCGGACAGGGGTAAAAATTCACCCCTCCACTTT.

J is TRBJ1-1 and V is TRBV9; unclear D gene. Germline CDR1 and CDR2: SGDLS and YYNGEE. The CDR3 is 14 amino acids. Trimming left V 0 bases short and J 0 bases short, with 6 bases between. Here the CDR3 DNA reads TGTGCCAGCAGCGTAGCGCCGCTGAACACTGAAGCTTTCTTT. Protein product: CASSVAPLNTEAFF.

This chain links TRBV5-8 with TRBJ2-2; either TRBD1 or TRBD2 may supply D (6 bases each). Germline values: CDR1 SGHTS, CDR2 YDEGEE. CDR3 length: 14 amino acids. The V end lost 2 bases, the J end lost 6 bases, and 11 bases lay between the germline ends. CDR3 in DNA: TGTGCCAGCAGCTTAGGGGGGCGCGCCGGGGAGCTGTTTTTT. This sequence encodes CASSLGGRAGELFF.

This chain links TRBV27 with TRBJ2-3; the D is unclear. The CDR3 covers 20 residues. V lost 1 base to trimming and J lost 0 bases, with 23 bases between them. In germline, CDR1 is MNHEY, CDR2 SMNVEV (reference sequence). The CDR3 loop is CASSLFGGQTTGTSTDTQYF. CDR3 in DNA: TGTGCCAGCAGTTTATTCGGCGGCCAGACCACCGGAACTAGCACAGATACGCAGTATTTT.

The genes are TRBV5-1 and TRBJ2-3; 7 positions agree with TRBD2. The germline gives CDR1 SGHRS, CDR2 YFSETQ. The CDR3 has 16 residues. The J segment lost 0 bases and the V segment lost 4 bases, leaving 8 bases of the junction unmatched. The CDR3 is CASSRSGTTSTDTQYF. DNA for the CDR3: TGCGCCAGCAGCAGATCCGGGACTACAAGCACAGATACGCAGTATTTT.

The chain links TRBV5-1 to TRBJ1-6; the D is unclear. Trimming shortened V by 4 bases and J by 7 bases, and 15 bases separated the two germline ends. The length of the CDR3 is 15 residues. The germline gives CDR1 SGHRS, CDR2 YFSETQ. The CDR3 bases are TGCGCCAGCAGCCGGGGTGGCAGTGGGAATTCACCCCTCCACTTT. This gives the protein CASSRGGSGNSPLHF.

This chain uses TRBV5-4 with TRBJ2-3; TRBD1 matches at 9 bases. Germline CDR1 SGHNT, CDR2 YYREEE (reference sequence). Trimming cost V 4 bases and J 4 bases; bases outside gene matches: 7. The CDR3 totals 15 residues. CDR3 protein: CASSRPGQGPDTQYF. The CDR3 nucleotides read TGTGCCAGCAGCCGACCGGGACAGGGTCCAGATACGCAGTATTTT.